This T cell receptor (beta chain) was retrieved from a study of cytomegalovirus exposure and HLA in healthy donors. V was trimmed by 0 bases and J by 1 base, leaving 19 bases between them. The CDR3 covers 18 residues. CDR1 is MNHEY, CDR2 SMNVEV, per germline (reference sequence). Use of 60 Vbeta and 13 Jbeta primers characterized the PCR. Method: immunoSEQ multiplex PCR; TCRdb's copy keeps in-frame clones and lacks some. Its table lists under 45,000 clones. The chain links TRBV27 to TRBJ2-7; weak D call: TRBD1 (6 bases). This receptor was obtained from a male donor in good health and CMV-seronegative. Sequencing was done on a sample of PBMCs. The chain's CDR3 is CASSLSSPGTYYSYEQYF. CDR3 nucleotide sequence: TGTGCCAGCAGTTTATCGAGTCCCGGGACATATTATTCCTACGAGCAGTACTTC.